The 12 T cell receptor beta chains in this list originate from one sample, sequenced in a study of radiation and T cells in renal cell carcinoma. The time point is: baseline pretreatment blood. The treatment was: 15 Gy SBRT to primary tumor, nephrectomy 4 weeks later. Libraries were prepared by immunoSEQ multiplex PCR; TCRdb keeps only in-frame clonotypes and omits some of them. The sample has 40,000 to 60,000 clones, around 83% seen once; the top ten hold 30% to 35%. The sample in question was blood, obtained from a patient whose treatment included radiotherapy and nephrectomy. The receptors originated from a woman in her 70s with renal cell carcinoma.

J is TRBJ1-6 and V is TRBV2; no reliable D call. Trimming pared 7 bases from V and 7 bases from J, leaving 17 bases between. The CDR3 length is 15 residues. Germline lookup yields CDR1 SNHLY and CDR2 FYNNEI. The CDR3 reads CASTSDSGGNSPLHF. CDR3 DNA: TGTGCCAGCACCTCGGACTCCGGTGGGAATTCACCCCTCCACTTT.

V gene TRBV19 combines with J gene TRBJ2-7, with 8 bases aligning to TRBD1. Germline loops: CDR1 LNHDA, CDR2 SQIVND (reference sequence). The CDR3 extends over 13 amino acids. Trimming removed 3 bases from V and 3 bases from J; junction bases left unmatched: 1. The CDR3 reads CASSIDRGYEQYF. CDR3 coding DNA: TGTGCCAGTAGTATCGACAGGGGCTACGAGCAGTACTTC.

The chain carries TRBV2 and TRBJ1-2; D may be TRBD1 (5 bases). Germline V gene data show CDR1 as SNHLY and CDR2 as FYNNEI. The CDR3 has 14 residues. With 2 bases removed from V and 8 bases from J, the gap between germline ends came to 15 bases. CDR3 residues: CASSEQEGPWGYTF. CDR3 sequence (DNA): TGTGCCAGCAGTGAACAGGAGGGGCCATGGGGCTACACCTTC.

V gene TRBV7-8 combines with J gene TRBJ1-5; D call uncertain. This CDR3 is built from 14 residues. With 4 bases removed from V and 5 bases from J, the gap between germline ends came to 12 bases. Germline lookup yields CDR1 SGHVS and CDR2 FQNEAQ. CDR3 residues: CASSSLGPDQPQHF. CDR3 nucleotides: TGTGCCAGCAGCTCTTTGGGTCCAGATCAGCCCCAGCATTTT.

J is TRBJ1-2 and V is TRBV7-9, with 8 positions matching TRBD1. Germline CDR1 SEHNR, CDR2 FQNEAQ (reference sequence). The CDR3 runs 15 residues. V shed 2 bases and J 6 bases; nucleotides not matched to a gene: 8. In DNA form, the CDR3 reads TGTGCCAGCAGCTTACCTGGACAGGGAGCAAATGGCTACACCTTC. Translation gives CASSLPGQGANGYTF. Complete variable domain (other parts from reference TRBV7-9 and TRBJ1-2): DTGVSQNPRHKITKRGQNVTFRCDPISEHNRLYWYRQTLGQGPEFLTYFQNEAQLEKSRLLSDRFSAERPKGSFSTLEIQRTEQGDSAMYLCASSLPGQGANGYTFGSGTRLTVV.

This rearrangement joins TRBV6-6 to TRBJ1-5; no firm D call. The ends were cut back, 2 bases at V and 0 bases at J, with 2 bases in the middle. In germline, CDR1 is MNHNY, CDR2 SVGAGI (reference sequence). CDR3 length: 13 amino acids. Here the CDR3 DNA reads TGTGCCAGCAGTTACATTAGCAATCAGCCCCAGCATTTT. The encoded protein is CASSYISNQPQHF.

The V call is TRBV7-8, the J call TRBJ1-1; perhaps TRBD1 as D (5 bases). Trimming took 4 bases from V and 3 from J, leaving 9 bases between them. The CDR3 is made up of 13 amino acids. The V gene's germline CDR1 is SGHVS and CDR2 FQNEAQ. CDR3 region: CASSSLRDTEAFF. The DNA for the CDR3 is TGTGCCAGCAGCTCCCTCAGGGACACTGAAGCTTTCTTT.

The rearrangement links TRBV7-6 to TRBJ2-7, with D hard to call. Trimming removed 3 bases at V and 3 bases at J, with 3 bases between. This CDR3 has 11 amino acids. Per germline, CDR1 SGHVS and CDR2 FNYEAQ. This CDR3 reads CASSLDYEQYF. The CDR3 bases are TGTGCCAGCAGCTTGGACTACGAGCAGTACTTC.

This chain joins TRBV5-8 and TRBJ1-4, with D uncertain. V lost 1 base to trimming and J lost 2 bases, with 15 bases between them. This CDR3 region has 17 residues. The germline gives CDR1 SGHTS, CDR2 YDEGEE. The DNA of the CDR3 is TGTGCCAGCAGCTTGCACATAGGGCAGGAGACTAATGAAAAACTGTTTTTT. Translation: CASSLHIGQETNEKLFF. The entire variable domain, with the rest obtained from reference TRBV5-8 and TRBJ1-4, is as follows: EAGVTQSPTHLIKTRGQQATLRCSPISGHTSVYWYQQALGLGLQFLLWYDEGEERNRGNFPPRFSGRQFPNYSSELNVNALELEDSALYLCASSLHIGQETNEKLFFGSGTQLSVL.

The chain joins TRBV11-2 to TRBJ1-6; D is perhaps TRBD1 (6 bases). Germline values: CDR1 SGHAT, CDR2 FQNNGV. This CDR3 spans 14 amino acids. V was cut by 5 bases and J by 6 bases, with 11 bases left in between. This CDR3 is CASSGLGGNSPLHF. CDR3 coding DNA: TGTGCCAGCAGCGGATTAGGGGGTAATTCACCCCTCCACTTT.

The rearrangement links TRBV6-6 to TRBJ2-5, with D maybe TRBD2 (5 bases). This CDR3 comprises 14 residues. The V gene's germline CDR1 is MNHNY and CDR2 SVGAGI (reference sequence). V was shortened by 0 bases and J by 6 bases, with 11 bases between the two germline ends. The CDR3 DNA follows: TGTGCCAGCAGTTACTCGAGGGTTTGGCAGACCCAGTACTTC. This sequence encodes CASSYSRVWQTQYF.

The V call is TRBV9, the J call TRBJ1-2; weak D call: TRBD1 (5 bases). The germline CDR1 and CDR2 sequences are SGDLS and YYNGEE. The V and J ends lost 0 bases and 8 bases respectively, with 17 bases between them. The CDR3 consists of 15 residues. The CDR3 bases are TGTGCCAGCAGCGTAGACGGACACCCGAGTCAGGGCTACACCTTC. Its protein product is CASSVDGHPSQGYTF.